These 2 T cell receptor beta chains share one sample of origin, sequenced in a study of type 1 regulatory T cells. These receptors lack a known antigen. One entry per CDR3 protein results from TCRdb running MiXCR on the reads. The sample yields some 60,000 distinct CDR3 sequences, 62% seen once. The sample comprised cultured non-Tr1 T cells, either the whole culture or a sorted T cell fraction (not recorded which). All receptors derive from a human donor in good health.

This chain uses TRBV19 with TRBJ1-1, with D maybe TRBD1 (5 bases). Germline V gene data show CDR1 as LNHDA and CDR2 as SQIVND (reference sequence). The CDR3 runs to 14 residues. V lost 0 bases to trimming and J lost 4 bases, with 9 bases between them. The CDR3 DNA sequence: TGTGCCAGTAGTATAGAGGCCGGGGCCACTGAAGCTTTCTTT. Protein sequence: CASSIEAGATEAFF.

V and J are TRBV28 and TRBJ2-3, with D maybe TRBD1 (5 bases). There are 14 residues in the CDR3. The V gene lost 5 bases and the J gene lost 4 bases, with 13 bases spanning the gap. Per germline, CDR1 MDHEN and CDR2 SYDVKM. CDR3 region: CASSMGPHSDTQYF. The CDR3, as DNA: TGTGCCAGCAGTATGGGGCCTCATTCAGATACGCAGTATTTT.